This record concerns one T cell receptor (beta chain) sequence. Many counts were recorded for this clonotype. Its antigen is currently not known. Base qualities were left out, and no much larger clone turns up one base away. Measured from the cysteine to the phenylalanine, the CDR3 is 11 residues long. The CDR3 DNA has 33 bases and is translated from base 1. CDR1 and CDR2 are read off the germline V gene as KGHDR and SFDVKD. Relative to germline, V is 3 bases shorter and J is 6 bases shorter, with 1 base between their ends. The method was PCR. The sequencer listed for this sample is NextSeq 500. Bulk TCR libraries were made following a previously described method, with the TCR primers given in Table S5. The Qiagen AllPrep DNA/RNA kit was used to purify total RNA. Reads from multiple sequencing runs of the same library were pooled before analysis. In the original analysis: Reads were retained only if the reads had an exact TCR constant sequence, and the retained reads were trimmed to 150 nt and grouped according to their 12-nt molecular barcodes. Within each barcode group, reads were sub-clustered at a 15% Levenshtein threshold, and quality-weighted consensus sequences were built per RNA molecule. Non-functional sequences were removed, as were lower-count sequences one edit away from another. Based on a fit of two negative binomial distributions, barcode sub-clusters having less than 20% of the maximum read count were discarded. TCRdb ran its own pipeline on the public reads, namely fastp trimming at Q25 and MiXCR clone calling, and kept in-frame beta chains. Rows matching on CDR3 protein sequence are summarized as one entry with the most common DNA and genes. In this record, the V and J calls reflect TCRdb's handling and not the investigators' own analysis. This sample has a few hundred thousand distinct CDR3 sequences in its table, and around 25% of those were observed once. The ten most abundant clones make up 0.7% to 0.9% of the sample.

This sample is part of a study of molecular identifiers for immune sequencing clone quantification listed by TCRdb under 2018. General notes on the study: For a replicate experiment, the RNA from either 20,000 or 100,000 naive CD8 T cells was divided into five aliquots, and four of those aliquots went on to sequencing. The study was a methods study using CD8 T cells to benchmark molecular-identifier clustering-based TCR repertoire sequencing (MIDCIRS) and TCR RNA copy counting.

Libraries of naive CD8 T cells were built from anywhere between about 20,000 and 1,000,000 sorted cells, with 10%, 30% or 50% of the purified RNA used. Naive CD8 T cells, defined as CD8+CD4-CCR7+CD45RA+, were FACS-sorted into RLT Plus buffer on a BD FACSAria II. Approximately 9 TCR copies' worth of Jurkat RNA were spiked into about 20,000-1,000,000 naive CD8 T cell samples to test detection sensitivity. CD8 T cells were enriched using RosetteSep CD8+ T Cell Enrichment Cocktail and Ficoll-Paque, and the enriched cells then underwent ACK red cell lysis. General findings and caveats noted by the study authors: In CMV-specific effector cells, clones with more than 20 RNA copies accounted for over 99% of molecules, whereas in naive cells such clones accounted for under 1%. A single cell's worth of spiked-in Jurkat TCR RNA was reported detectable even among some 920,000 naive CD8 T cells. Spiked-in Jurkat TCR RNA (10 copies' worth), which is not part of the donor repertoire, was contained in the naive libraries. When barcode sub-clustering was left out, chimeric consensus sequences inflated TCR diversity, with chimeras reaching as high as 47%. About three recovered TCR RNA copies per cell were obtained by modeling, versus around 10 by digital PCR, implying a capture efficiency of 30% to 35%. Highly expanded clone sizes could be underestimated if identical TCR molecules share a barcode.

The source is a human donor in good health. Some libraries in this study had Jurkat cell RNA spiked in. Specimen: naive CD8+ T cells from blood, with Jurkat cell RNA spiked in. In light of the paper, this sample's cell subset or site label describes: FACS-sorted CD8+CD4-CCR7+CD45RA+ naive T cells. The chain is assembled from TRBV24-1 and TRBJ2-2, with the D gene not confidently named. In nucleotide form, the sequence is TGTGCCACCAGTGATGCCGGGGAGCTGTTTTTT. Its translation is CATSDAGELFF.